Described below is a single TCR beta chain sequence and its context. The sample comes from a study of blood T cell repertoires in COVID-19. In the study overall: Material from acute and convalescent COVID-19 was sourced from the United States, Italy and Spain. T cells, B-cell-depleted T cells, or PBMCs provided the cDNA or gDNA that served as material.

The repertoire was sequenced with immunoSEQ multiplex PCR; TCRdb's copy has only in-frame clones and lacks some. Among 200,000 or so clones, roughly 89% were seen once, and the ten largest hold around 2%. Sequenced: PBMCs or T cells enriched from blood (not recorded which). The sequence derives from a woman in her thirties or forties with acute COVID-19.

The CDR3 sequence is CSASRVANEQFF. CDR3 bases: TGCAGTGCTAGTCGGGTGGCCAATGAGCAGTTCTTC. The chain employs TRBV20-1 and TRBJ2-1; D remains unclear. Trimming cost V 3 bases and J 6 bases, with 9 bases left between them. The CDR3 loop spans 12 amino acids. CDR1 is DFQATT, CDR2 SNEGSKA, per germline (reference sequence).